These 22 T cell receptor beta chains originate from one sample sequenced in a study of cytomegalovirus exposure and HLA in healthy donors. The study ran its PCR with 60 Vbeta and 13 Jbeta primers. Profiling relied on immunoSEQ multiplex PCR, and the TCRdb table lists in-frame clones only, not all of them. The sample lists around 180,000 clones; roughly 85% were seen once. The sample consisted of PBMCs. These receptors were collected from a middle-aged woman in good health and CMV-seronegative.

J is TRBJ2-3 and V is TRBV18; 8 bases fit TRBD2. The V and J ends lost 5 bases and 3 bases, in that order; junction bases with no gene match: 4. Looked up from germline, CDR1 is KGHSH and CDR2 is LQKENI. The CDR3 has 14 amino acids. The CDR3 sequence: CASSGLASTDTQYF. The CDR3 nucleotides read TGTGCCAGCTCAGGACTAGCCTCAACAGATACGCAGTATTTT.

The rearrangement links TRBV6-5 to TRBJ1-5, with 9 bases lining up with TRBD1. Germline V lookup: CDR1 MNHEY, CDR2 SVGAGI. The CDR3 totals 13 residues. The trim removed 10 bases at V and 9 bases at J, leaving 10 bases unmatched. The chain's CDR3 is CATGTGMLWPQHF. The CDR3 region has the DNA TGTGCCACCGGGACAGGGATGCTGTGGCCCCAGCATTTT.

J is TRBJ1-5 and V is TRBV28; 7 bases align to TRBD1. CDR1 is MDHEN, CDR2 SYDVKM, per germline. V lost 6 bases, J lost 9 bases, and 11 bases stayed unmatched. CDR3 length: 14 amino acids. Here the CDR3 reads CASSIPGGRGPQHF. CDR3 nucleotides: TGTGCCAGCAGCATACCAGGGGGGAGAGGGCCCCAGCATTTT.

The chain links TRBV6-5 to TRBJ2-3, with 8 nucleotides matching TRBD1. Germline assignment: CDR1 MNHEY and CDR2 SVGAGI. V was clipped by 10 bases and J by 6 bases; unmatched bases: 9. This CDR3 is 13 amino acids long. CDR3 in DNA: TGTGCCACCGGGGCAGGGGGCGAGGATACGCAGTATTTT. Its translation is CATGAGGEDTQYF.

The chain combines TRBV15 with TRBJ2-4; D possibly corresponds to TRBD2 (7 bases). The CDR3 loop spans 17 amino acids. V lost 3 bases and J lost 1, with 16 bases in between. In germline, CDR1 is LNHNV, CDR2 YYDKDF (reference sequence). The CDR3, as DNA: TGTGCCACCAGCAGGAAGGCGGGGGCGGTTGCCAAAAACATTCAGTACTTC. Encoded protein: CATSRKAGAVAKNIQYF.

The genes are TRBV6-5 and TRBJ1-5; D ambiguous. CDR1 is MNHEY and CDR2 is SVGAGI in the germline V gene. V lost 8 bases and J 2 bases, leaving 16 bases between the germline ends. This CDR3 spans 15 amino acids. CDR3 in DNA: TGTGCCAGCGCTGTTTTGGGCGGGGGCAATCAGCCCCAGCATTTT. It codes for CASAVLGGGNQPQHF.

The chain couples TRBV4-1 to TRBJ1-4; D remains unclear. Per germline, CDR1 MGHRA and CDR2 YSYEKL. V lost 4 bases, J lost 7 bases, and 10 bases lay in between. The CDR3 totals 13 residues. In DNA, the CDR3 is TGCGCCAGCAGCCTACCGGAGGGTGAAAAACTGTTTTTT. Translating it yields CASSLPEGEKLFF.

J is TRBJ1-2 and V is TRBV5-1; maybe TRBD1 (5 bases). The germline CDR1 and CDR2 sequences are SGHRS and YFSETQ. Trimming removed 3 bases at V and 1 base at J, with 13 bases between. The length of the CDR3 is 15 residues. Written as DNA, the CDR3 is TGCGCCAGCAGCTCTAAGGGACTTGGTAACTATGGCTACACCTTC. Translation gives CASSSKGLGNYGYTF.

This rearrangement joins TRBV5-6 to TRBJ1-2, with TRBD1 as a possible D gene (6 bases). Germline V gene lookup returns CDR1 SGHDT and CDR2 YYEEEE. Trimming took 4 bases from V and 5 from J, leaving 15 bases between them. The CDR3 has 14 amino acids. Here the CDR3 reads CASSRTGSPYGYTF. The CDR3 bases are TGTGCCAGCAGCCGTACAGGGTCCCCATATGGCTACACCTTC.

Remarks on this clone: The junction departs from the called germline gene at one end, perhaps through a read error. Within the sample, other DNA sequences also encode this same CDR3. The rearrangement uses TRBV11-2 and TRBJ1-5; 9 bases are a match to TRBD1. The germline V gene has CDR1 SGHAT and CDR2 FQNNGV. The CDR3 sequence is 16 residues long. CDR3 nucleotides: TGCGCCAGCAGCCTTCGACAGGGGGATCCCAATCAGCCCCAGCATTTT. It translates to CASSLRQGDPNQPQHF.

This clone was recorded only once. The J gene is TRBJ2-5, the V gene TRBV27; 7 bases map to TRBD1. The CDR3 length is 13 residues. The V gene's germline CDR1 is MNHEY and CDR2 SMNVEV (reference sequence). V gave up 6 bases and J gave up 3 bases; unmatched junction bases: 4. The CDR3 protein is CASSQTGKETQYF. For the CDR3, the DNA is TGTGCCAGCAGCCAGACAGGGAAAGAGACCCAGTACTTC.

This chain uses TRBV19 with TRBJ2-1, with 10 positions matching TRBD1. CDR3 size: 15 residues. The germline V gene encodes CDR1 LNHDA and CDR2 SQIVND (reference sequence). After removal of 5 bases from V and 6 bases from J, the junction contained 7 bases not matched to a gene. CDR3 nucleotide sequence: TGTGCCAGTAGTGCGACAGGGGGCTTCGGCAATGAGCAGTTCTTC. Translated: CASSATGGFGNEQFF.

The gene calls are TRBV6-1 and TRBJ1-2; TRBD1 matches at 9 bases. Germline V gene sequence: CDR1 MNHNS, CDR2 SASEGT. V lost 0 bases, J lost 5 bases, and 1 base stayed unmatched. CDR3 size: 14 residues. The CDR3 nucleotides read TGTGCCAGCAGTGAAGCGGGGACAGGGTATGGCTACACCTTC. Encoded protein: CASSEAGTGYGYTF.

The rearrangement links TRBV7-2 to TRBJ2-5; 10 bases align to TRBD1. The CDR3 runs 15 residues. Germline CDR1 is SGHTA and CDR2 is FQGNSA. V gave up 6 bases and J gave up 2 bases; unmatched junction bases: 6. The CDR3 protein is CASSRDRGRQETQYF. DNA for the CDR3: TGTGCCAGCAGTCGGGACAGGGGTCGACAAGAGACCCAGTACTTC.

The chain uses TRBV6-5 and TRBJ2-2, with a possible D match to TRBD1 (6 bases). The V gene lost 6 bases and the J gene lost 6 bases, with 17 bases spanning the gap. In germline, CDR1 is MNHEY, CDR2 SVGAGI. The length of the CDR3 is 15 residues. Here the CDR3 DNA reads TGTGCCAGCAGCCTCATCGGGACACCCCCCGGGGAGCTGTTTTTT. It codes for CASSLIGTPPGELFF.

On this clone itself: Other DNA sequences in the same sample also yield this CDR3. The chain combines TRBV27 with TRBJ2-5; D remains ambiguous. Germline V gene sequence: CDR1 MNHEY, CDR2 SMNVEV (reference sequence). The V end was cut by 3 bases, the J end by 4 bases, with 3 bases between. CDR3 size: 11 residues. CDR3 region: CASSFRETQYF. CDR3 nucleotide sequence: TGTGCCAGCAGTTTTAGAGAGACCCAGTACTTC.

The chain is built from TRBV5-1 and TRBJ2-5, with 7 bases aligning to TRBD2. The CDR3 loop spans 14 amino acids. Germline trimming cut 0 bases from V and 5 bases from J; bases unmatched to any gene: 4. Germline V lookup: CDR1 SGHRS, CDR2 YFSETQ. CDR3 nucleotides: TGCGCCAGCAGCTTGGCCGGGGGGTTGGAGACCCAGTACTTC. It is translated as CASSLAGGLETQYF.

V gene TRBV10-3 combines with J gene TRBJ2-3; D possibly corresponds to TRBD2 (5 bases). CDR3 length: 15 residues. Trimming took off 4 bases at V and 2 bases at J, with 13 bases between the two ends. Germline assignment: CDR1 ENHRY and CDR2 SYGVKD. CDR3 DNA: TGTGCCATCAGTGGGGTAGCGACTTTCACAGATACGCAGTATTTT. Protein sequence: CAISGVATFTDTQYF.

The chain uses TRBV10-1 and TRBJ2-5, with TRBD2 matching over 7 bases. The CDR3 is made up of 15 amino acids. Unmatched junction bases numbered 10, after V lost 4 bases and J lost 5 bases. From germline, CDR1 is WNHNN and CDR2 SYGVQD (reference sequence). DNA for the CDR3: TGCGCCAGCAGTGGGGACTACCCAGTGGAGGAGACCCAGTACTTC. This codes for CASSGDYPVEETQYF.

The chain has TRBV27 and TRBJ1-5, with D tentatively TRBD1 (5 bases). The CDR3 sequence is 16 residues long. CDR1 MNHEY and CDR2 SMNVEV come from the germline V gene (reference sequence). The V gene lost 4 bases and the J gene lost 1 base, with 14 bases spanning the gap. CDR3 nucleotide sequence: TGTGCCAGCAGTTCTACAGGATCCGGGAGCAATCAGCCCCAGCATTTT. Translating gives CASSSTGSGSNQPQHF.

On this clone: The junction departs from the called germline gene at one end, perhaps through a read error. The chain links TRBV6-1 to TRBJ1-4; 9 nucleotides line up with TRBD1. This CDR3 comprises 14 residues. Germline-derived CDR1 and CDR2 are MNHNS and SASEGT. The DNA of the CDR3 is TGTGCCAGCAGAGAACAGGGGGCGAGGGAAAAACTGTCTTTT. Protein sequence: CASREQGAREKLSF.

The chain uses TRBV11-2 and TRBJ1-5, with D perhaps matching TRBD1 (5 bases). The CDR3 is 13 amino acids. Germline values: CDR1 SGHAT, CDR2 FQNNGV. Trimming pared 5 bases from V and 4 bases from J, leaving 9 bases between. In nucleotides, the CDR3 is TGTGCCAGCAGCCCCGACAGTAATCAGCCCCAGCATTTT. Protein: CASSPDSNQPQHF. Full variable domain (missing parts from reference TRBV11-2 and TRBJ1-5): EAGVAQSPRYKIIEKRQSVAFWCNPISGHATLYWYQQILGQGPKLLIQFQNNGVVDDSQLPKDRFSAERLKGVDSTLKIQPAKLEDSAVYLCASSPDSNQPQHFGDGTRLSIL.